What follows describes a single T cell receptor beta chain. The CDR3 is 14 residues long. Germline assignment: CDR1 SGHTA and CDR2 FQGNSA. The germline V and J ends were trimmed by 5 bases and 0 bases, with 11 bases remaining between them. Assay: immunoSEQ multiplex PCR; the TCRdb copy retains only in-frame clones and omits some. The sample has approximately 92,000 clones, roughly 87% seen once. Seattle patient enrollment occurred during active infection, with longitudinal follow-up thereafter. These data originate in a study of blood T cell repertoires in COVID-19. For the study at large: The United States, Italy and Spain provided the acute and convalescent COVID-19 samples. T cells, B-cell-depleted T cells, or PBMCs provided the cDNA or gDNA that served as material.

The TCR was taken from a woman aged 60-75 years with COVID-19, enrolled during active disease. The chain links TRBV7-2 to TRBJ2-7; perhaps TRBD1 as D (5 bases). The sample consisted of peripheral blood. The CDR3 DNA is TGTGCCAGCAGCCCCGGACACGCCTCCTACGAGCAGTACTTC. Translation: CASSPGHASYEQYF.